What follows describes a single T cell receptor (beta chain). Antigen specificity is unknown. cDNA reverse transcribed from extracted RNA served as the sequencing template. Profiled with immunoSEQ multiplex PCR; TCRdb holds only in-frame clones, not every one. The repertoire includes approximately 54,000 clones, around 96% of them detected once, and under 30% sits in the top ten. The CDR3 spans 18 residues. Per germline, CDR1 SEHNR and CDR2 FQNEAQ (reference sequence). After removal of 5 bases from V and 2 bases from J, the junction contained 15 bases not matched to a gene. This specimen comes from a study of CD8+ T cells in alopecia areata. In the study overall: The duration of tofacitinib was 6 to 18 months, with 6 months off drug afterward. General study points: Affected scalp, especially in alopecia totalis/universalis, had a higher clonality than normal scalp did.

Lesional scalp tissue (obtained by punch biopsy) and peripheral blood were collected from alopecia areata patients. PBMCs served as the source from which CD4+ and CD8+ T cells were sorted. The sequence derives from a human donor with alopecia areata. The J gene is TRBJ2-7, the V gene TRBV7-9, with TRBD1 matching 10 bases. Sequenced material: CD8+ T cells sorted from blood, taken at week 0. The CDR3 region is CASSHPGQGWHSAYEQYF. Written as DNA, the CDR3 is TGTGCCAGCAGCCATCCGGGACAGGGGTGGCATTCGGCCTACGAGCAGTACTTC.